The T cell receptor beta chain described here comes from a study of long-term antiretroviral therapy in people with HIV. Study information: The earliest samples predate the 2015 immediate-ART recommendation by about a decade.

Samples were assayed with immunoSEQ v3.0 at survey level. The repertoire was sequenced with immunoSEQ multiplex PCR; TCRdb's copy has only in-frame clones and lacks some. The sample carries under 15,000 clones, around 77% recorded once. Findings and caveats of the study: Clonal populations expanded prior to ART predominated within the repertoire at all time points.

Note on this clone: The antigen remains unidentified.

The length of the CDR3 is 8 residues. Sample: unsorted PBMCs, taken 1.3 years after starting antiretroviral therapy. The chain couples TRBV23-1 to TRBJ2-7, with D hard to call. TRBV23-1 is labeled an ORF, and its function is uncertain. The sequence was obtained from a woman aged 18-30 years with HIV. The chain's CDR3 is CAVYEQYF. CDR3 in DNA: TGCGCTGTCTACGAGCAGTACTTC.